The entry below describes one T cell receptor (beta chain). Single viable CD3+CD4+CD8-CD45RO+ cells were sorted as the memory CD4+ T cells. This specimen belongs to a study of memory CD4+ T cells and cytomegalovirus serostatus. Study information: Of the healthy Belgian adults, 9 were CMV seropositive and approximately 25 seronegative.

The table came from immunoSEQ multiplex PCR; TCRdb's copy has only in-frame clones and leaves some out. The sample comprises about 54,000 clones, about 80% of which are singletons, and around 2.7% rests with the top ten. V dropped 11 bases and J dropped 8; count of bases not matched to a gene: 8. Germline CDR1 reads SGHAT; CDR2 reads FQNNGV. The CDR3 totals 12 residues. This receptor was obtained from an adult in good health and CMV-seropositive. The sequencing input was memory CD4+ T cells from blood. The chain recombines TRBV11-2 with TRBJ2-1, with 8 bases that match TRBD2. The CDR3 sequence: CAAGLGSYEQFF. CDR3 bases: TGTGCCGCGGGACTAGGATCTTATGAGCAGTTCTTC.